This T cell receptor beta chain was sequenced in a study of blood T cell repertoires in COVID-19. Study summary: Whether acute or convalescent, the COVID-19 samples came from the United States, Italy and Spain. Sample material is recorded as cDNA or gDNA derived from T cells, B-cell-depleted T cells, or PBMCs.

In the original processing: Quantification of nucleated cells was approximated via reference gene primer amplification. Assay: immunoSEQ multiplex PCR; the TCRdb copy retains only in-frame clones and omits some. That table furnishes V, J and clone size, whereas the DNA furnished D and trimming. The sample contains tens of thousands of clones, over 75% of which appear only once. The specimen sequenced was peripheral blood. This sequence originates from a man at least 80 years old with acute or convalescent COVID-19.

The CDR3 reads CAWSVLGGGETQYF. CDR3 DNA: TGTGCCTGGAGTGTACTTGGGGGCGGAGAGACCCAGTACTTC. The chain has TRBV30 and TRBJ2-5; D might be TRBD1 (6 bases). The CDR3 has 14 residues. The V and J ends lost 0 bases and 4 bases respectively, with 12 bases between them. CDR1 GTSNPN and CDR2 SVGIG come from the germline V gene (reference sequence).